This T cell receptor (beta chain) is from a study of cytotoxic CD8 clonotypes in ibrutinib-treated CLL. General study points: Baseline levels of clonality went above those of age-matched healthy donors and moved with circulating CD8+ T-cell counts.

The germline gives CDR1 LNHNV, CDR2 YYDKDF (reference sequence). Trimming shortened V by 0 bases and J by 4 bases, and 17 bases separated the two germline ends. This CDR3 has 17 residues. This clone was detected once. Its antigen is as yet unknown. The assay was immunoSEQ multiplex PCR, and TCRdb's table has in-frame clones only and misses some. The sample includes approximately 210,000 clones, roughly 72% seen only once; the top ten take 13%. Sequences were derived from PBMCs, sampled after 24 months of ibrutinib treatment. J is TRBJ2-3 and V is TRBV15; a possible D gene is TRBD2 (6 bases). The source of this sequence is a human donor with chronic lymphocytic leukemia. The CDR3 region is CATSREQGKPGADTQYF. The CDR3 DNA follows: TGTGCCACCAGCAGAGAGCAAGGGAAGCCGGGAGCAGATACGCAGTATTTT.